These 4 T cell receptor beta chains were sequenced from one sample in a study of blood T cells in healthy people across ages. PCR was performed a second time for about 7 to 12 cycles using a sample-barcoded 5' primer and a J-beta primer mix. From the 5' RACE reads, TCRdb called clonotypes with MiXCR, one entry per CDR3 protein. The sample has 900,000 to 950,000 distinct CDR3 sequences; about 29% are singletons. These data also formed part of another study, on T cells of mothers and their children.

Material: blood. The receptor source for this set is a middle-aged woman in good health.

This clonotype was found a few times. The genes are TRBV11-2 and TRBJ1-2; D not certain. The germline V gene encodes CDR1 SGHAT and CDR2 FQNNGV. Trimming removed 0 bases at V and 7 bases at J, with 18 bases between. CDR3 length equals 16 residues. The CDR3 nucleotides are TGTGCCAGCAGCTTAGATGCACTTGGGTTTGGTGGTGGCTACACCTTC. Protein: CASSLDALGFGGGYTF.

This clonotype was detected only once. The chain has TRBV20-1 and TRBJ1-5; TRBD1 matches at 9 bases. The germline V gene encodes CDR1 DFQATT and CDR2 SNEGSKA (reference sequence). The V segment lost 5 bases and the J segment 5 bases; nucleotides outside the gene matches: 7. The CDR3 is 14 amino acids. This CDR3 reads CSALTGGAYQPQHF. The CDR3 nucleotides read TGCAGTGCTTTAACAGGGGGCGCATATCAGCCCCAGCATTTT.

Ten or more counts support this clonotype. CDR3 in amino acids: CASSSAGGRVNEKLFF. CDR3 bases: TGTGCCAGCAGTTCGGCGGGAGGCAGGGTAAATGAAAAACTGTTTTTT. The rearrangement links TRBV6-5 to TRBJ1-4, with D possibly being TRBD1 (5 bases). CDR1 and CDR2 (germline): MNHEY, SVGAGI. Trimming removed 4 bases at V and 5 bases at J, with 17 bases between. The CDR3 consists of 16 residues.

This clonotype was seen a few times. The junction departs from germline at one end; a sequencing error may be responsible. This chain uses TRBV4-1 with TRBJ1-5; D is uncertain. Germline V gene sequence: CDR1 MGHRA, CDR2 YSYEKL. This CDR3 is 13 amino acids long. CDR3 protein: CASSQGPHRPQHF. Here the CDR3 DNA reads TGCGCCAGCAGTCAAGGACCCCATAGGCCCCAGCATTTT.